This T cell receptor (beta chain) stems from a study of blood T cell dynamics during melanoma immunotherapy (TCRdb year 2020). Broadly, across the study: Patients had metastatic melanoma and received first-line pembrolizumab or nivolumab plus ipilimumab as standard of care in the United Kingdom. To identify early correlates of response, the study profiled peripheral T cell receptor repertoires in patients with metastatic melanoma before and after one cycle of checkpoint inhibitor therapy. Consecutive patients formed a training cohort, and a further independent group of patients from the same centre was pooled into an external validation set.

For every bulk PBMC sample, a fixed 350 ng of DNA was loaded. TCR beta CDR3 sequences were amplified from genomic DNA with the immunoSEQ TCRb Assay kit following manufacturer instructions. The KAPA Library Quantification Kit for Illumina platforms was used to quantify pooled libraries by qPCR. Pooled libraries were clustered at about 0.55-1.1 pM and sequenced on an Illumina NextSeq 500. Per the source publication's procedure: TCR data were analyzed using immunoSEQ ANALYZER and the R LymphoSeq package. A rearrangement efficiency score was calculated as productive divided by the sum of productive and non-productive CDR3 sequences. Clonality was assessed using the Gini coefficient and diversity using the Renyi index at alpha=1, with pairwise comparisons between timepoints within each patient. In LymphoSeq, clonal relatedness was computed using an edit distance of 3, and repertoire similarity was computed using the Bhattacharyya coefficient. To classify response, a linear discriminant analysis based on week-3 changes in clonality and diversity was built with the R MASS and caret packages. The table comes from immuneACCESS by way of TCRdb, which keeps in-frame sequences with V and J called. Part of the clones is missing from these tables; in studies checked, under half for an unresolved V gene and the rest for unknown reasons. V and J calls and clone size are as listed in that table; D and trimming were resolved from the DNA. The sample has about 15,000 clones on record, about 90% of them singletons. The leading ten clones occupy 0.9% to 0.95% of the sample.

On this clone itself: It has no known antigen specificity. No much larger clone is present one base from it, and per-base qualities are unavailable.

A distance of 7 bases separates the germline ends of V and J, which lose 2 bases and 0 bases respectively. The germline V gene encodes CDR1 SGHRS and CDR2 YFSETQ. The CDR3, cysteine through phenylalanine, is 14 amino acids long. The only DNA kept is the CDR3, 42 bases in frame from the first base. Reading the label with the study, this specimen's time point is: week 3, after first cycle of checkpoint inhibitor. Blood was sampled before treatment (T0) and at week 3 (W3), after the first cycle of checkpoint blockade. Except for two patients with rapid clinical progression, response was assessed 12 weeks after the first infusion by RECIST 1.1; disease control meant complete response, partial response or stable disease. Patients with prior systemic cancer treatment, concomitant immunosuppressant therapy or synchronous other active malignancies were excluded. Both bulk PBMC and plasma cell-free DNA were sequenced for TCR beta so that circulating cells and T cell turnover could be tracked. Lymphoprep and SepMate tubes were used to isolate PBMC from blood, and red cell lysis was then performed. QIAamp DNA Blood Mini kits were used to extract DNA from PBMC and from sorted T cell subsets.

Overall study results and their limits: Unlike progressors, patients who went on to achieve disease control showed a bifurcated reorganization of the PBMC repertoire at W3, with either increased clonality or increased diversity. The relatively small sample size was acknowledged as something that could potentially limit how far the results can be generalized. Whether the T cell clones driving repertoire changes were melanoma-specific or reflected general immune activation could not be determined in the study.

The sequence links TRBV5-1 to TRBJ2-3; the D region possibly corresponds to TRBD2 (5 bases align). The material sequenced was blood, taken from a patient treated with checkpoint blockade. This receptor was taken from a human donor with melanoma. CDR3 sequence: CASSLERSTDTQYF. The sequenced DNA: TGCGCCAGCAGCTTAGAGCGGAGCACAGATACGCAGTATTTT.